This T cell receptor beta chain was captured by sequencing in a study of cytomegalovirus exposure and HLA in healthy donors. Primers: 60 Vbeta forward and 13 Jbeta reverse. This table comes from immunoSEQ multiplex PCR, and its TCRdb copy is limited to in-frame clones, with some not included. The data contain about 110,000 clones, roughly 70% of them singletons. Trimming pared 7 bases from V and 3 bases from J, leaving 19 bases between. Germline CDR1 is MGHDK and CDR2 is SYGVNS. The CDR3 spans 15 residues. The sequenced sample consisted of PBMCs. V is TRBV25-1 and J is TRBJ2-7; tentative D call: TRBD2 (5 bases). The clonotype comes from a woman between 40 and 50 years old in good health and CMV-seropositive. CDR3 loop: CASITNGNGVYEQYF. In nucleotides, the CDR3 is TGTGCCAGCATTACTAACGGGAACGGGGTCTACGAGCAGTACTTC.